The present T cell receptor (beta chain) was sequenced within a study of blood T cell repertoires in COVID-19. About the research overall: The samples span acute and convalescent COVID-19 from the United States, Italy and Spain. Sources were T cells, B-cell-depleted T cells, or PBMCs; the material itself was cDNA or gDNA.

Original analysis: From reference gene primer amplification, estimates of nucleated cell counts were derived. Only in-frame clones appear in the TCRdb table, and some are missing; sequencing was by immunoSEQ multiplex PCR. D and trimming come from the DNA, and the V and J calls and clone size come from that table. The sample includes some 380,000 clones, around 87% of them seen just once. The V gene's germline CDR1 is LNHDA and CDR2 SQIVND (reference sequence). V shed 10 bases, J shed 6 bases, and the junction held 9 bases outside the gene matches. The CDR3 runs 14 residues. The chain employs TRBV19 and TRBJ1-2; 12 bases fit TRBD1. The sequenced sample was peripheral blood. This TCR was sampled from a man between 18 and 29 years old with active or convalescent COVID-19. This chain's CDR3 is CATSRGTGGHGYTF. In DNA form, the CDR3 reads TGTGCCACCAGCAGAGGGACAGGGGGCCATGGCTACACCTTC.